This T cell receptor beta chain was sequenced for a study of T cell responses to AZD1222 COVID-19 vaccine. Germline values: CDR1 MNHEY, CDR2 SVGAGI. There are 13 residues in the CDR3. V was clipped by 10 bases and J by 5 bases, with 15 bases between them. This table comes from immunoSEQ multiplex PCR, and its TCRdb copy is limited to in-frame clones, with some not included. In the table there are some 83,000 clones, about 82% of which are singletons. This chain links TRBV6-5 with TRBJ2-1, with D tentatively TRBD2 (5 bases). This receptor was obtained from an adult in good health. This sample comprised peripheral blood, obtained on day 0 of AZD1222 vaccination. CDR3 sequence (DNA): TGTGCCACCCGGGGTTATGGAGACAATGAGCAGTTCTTC. As protein: CATRGYGDNEQFF.